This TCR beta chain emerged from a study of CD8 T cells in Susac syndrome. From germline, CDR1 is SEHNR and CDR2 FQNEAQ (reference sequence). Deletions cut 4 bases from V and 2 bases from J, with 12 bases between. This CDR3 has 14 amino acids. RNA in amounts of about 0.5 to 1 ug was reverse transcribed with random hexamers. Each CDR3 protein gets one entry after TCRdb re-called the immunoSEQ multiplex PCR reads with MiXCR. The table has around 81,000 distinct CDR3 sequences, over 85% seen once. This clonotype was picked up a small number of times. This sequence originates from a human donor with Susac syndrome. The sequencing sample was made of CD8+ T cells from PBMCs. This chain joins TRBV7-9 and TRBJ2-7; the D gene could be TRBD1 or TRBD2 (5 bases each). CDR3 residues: CASSSSGTTYEQYF. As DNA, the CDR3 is TGTGCCAGCAGCTCCTCCGGGACGACCTACGAGCAGTACTTC.